This T cell receptor (beta chain) was documented in a study of OX40 agonist ivuxolimab in advanced cancers. Describing the broader study: Ivuxolimab was an agonistic, fully human IgG2 monoclonal antibody directed against OX40 (CD134), a costimulatory receptor. Intravenous ivuxolimab was administered to patients every 2 weeks at six dose levels: 0.01, 0.1, 0.3, 1.5, 3 and 10 mg/kg. Peripheral TCRbeta sequencing aimed to test whether ivuxolimab altered TCR sequence diversity and caused clonal T-cell expansion. In the dose-escalation cohort, around four fifths of patients were male, and the mean age was approximately 60 years, with a range of 23 to 79. The monotherapy dose-escalation portion (N of about 50 patients) of the phase I ivuxolimab trial is reported in the paper. Patients were allowed to have had prior anti-PD-1, anti-PD-L1 or anti-CTLA-4 therapy, and 40% of the dose-escalation patients had previously received checkpoint inhibitors. Of the 50 or so patients in dose escalation, 19 had hepatocellular carcinoma, some 15 had melanoma, 9 had renal cell carcinoma and 9 had head and neck cancer. Partial responses were achieved by three dose-escalation patients, of whom one had hepatocellular carcinoma and two had cutaneous melanoma. Overall study results and their limits: After ivuxolimab, CD8+ T cells had more expanded clones than CD4+ T cells on average. Partial responders in the 0.1-3.0 mg/kg groups had among the lowest normalized peripheral clonal expansion, especially among CD8+ T cells. Low levels of normalized T-cell clonal expansion were also shown by some nonresponding patients. Clonal expansion of both CD4+ and CD8+ blood T cells was observed from baseline to week 6 at doses 0.1 to 3.0 mg/kg. Which antigens the clonally expanded peripheral T cells were specific for was not determined.

According to the germline V gene, CDR1 reads SGHRS and CDR2 reads YFSETQ. The V and J ends are trimmed by 4 bases and 3 bases, leaving 19 bases between them. The CDR3, from cysteine to phenylalanine, totals 17 residues. Kept here is only the CDR3 DNA, which spans 51 bases and is read in frame from base 1. To sequence the TCRbeta CDR3 region, genomic DNA was isolated from the sorted cells. TCRbeta CDR3 regions were sequenced using the immunoSEQ Assay. The clones in this table, taken by TCRdb from immuneACCESS, are in-frame only. Not every clone is retained; where verified, under half of the shortfall comes from an unresolved V gene, and the cause of the rest is unknown. Within this sample are about 78,000 clones, with roughly 92% of them counted one time only. The biggest ten clones account for 2.5% to 3% of the sample. On this clone: The target of this receptor is not known. Base quality data are lacking; no much larger clone is found one base away.

Patients with a history of autoimmune disease or receiving systemic immunosuppression were excluded from the trial. In every dose cohort, peripheral blood was drawn for TCR sequencing at baseline, cycle 4 day 1, and cycle 7 day 1. The samples were taken from a phase I, first-in-human, multicenter, open-label dose-escalation trial of ivuxolimab. Adults with locally advanced or metastatic melanoma, renal cell, hepatocellular, or head and neck squamous cell carcinoma were enrolled in the trial. Before TCR sequencing, CD4+ and CD8+ T cells were separately sorted from peripheral blood. The rearrangement combines TRBV5-1 with TRBJ1-4; TRBD1 could be the D gene, as 6 bases match. The sequence came from an adult with an advanced solid tumor such as melanoma, head and neck, liver or kidney cancer. The sample was CD4+ or CD8+ T cells sorted from blood, taken in a trial of the OX40 agonist ivuxolimab. The sequence in DNA is TGCGCCAGCAGCATAGCTACAGGGATCGGAGCTAATGAAAAACTGTTTTTT. Its protein is CASSIATGIGANEKLFF.